This section outlines one T cell receptor (beta chain) sequence together with its context. Its antigen remains unidentified. No clone much larger than this one lies a single base away; base qualities are absent. The sample belongs to a study of blood T cell repertoires in COVID-19 (dated by TCRdb to about 2020). Some background on the complete study: Samples from collaborators originated in the United States, Italy and Spain and spanned both the acute and convalescent phases of COVID-19. The prospective study material was composed of cDNA or gDNA derived from T cells, B-cell-depleted T cells, or PBMCs. The dataset comprised deeply sampled blood TCRbeta repertoires from subjects exposed to, actively infected with, or recovered from COVID-19. The repertoires were released in a freely available public database meant as a resource for research on the immune response to SARS-CoV-2. The samples were drawn from two sources: the first 160 participants of the ongoing ImmuneRACE study, and fewer than 1,500 subjects contributed by 6 global collaborators. Nearly every sample came with metadata listing a de-identified subject ID, COVID-19 status, age in years and sex. Where available, HLA class I and class II types were obtained from metadata supplied by the sample provider rather than from assay-based typing.

Each collaborating institution followed its own protocols to collect whole blood in K2EDTA tubes. For TCRbeta analysis, collaborators shipped samples in one of three forms: frozen whole blood, isolated PBMCs, or DNA extracted from either of those sample types. General findings and caveats noted by the study authors: Clinical and demographic metadata were provided uncurated, with the amount varying by source and participant.

The immunoSEQ Assay, a bias-controlled multiplex PCR, was used to amplify TCRbeta CDR3 regions from genomic DNA. The study's processing was this. Nucleated cell counts per sample were estimated from amplification of reference gene primers within the assay. To quantify the absolute abundance of each unique TCRbeta CDR3 rearrangement, sequence reads were collapsed and filtered. Productive Simpson clonality was computed per sample as the square root of Simpson's diversity index over productive rearrangements. This immuneACCESS table, as held by TCRdb, lists in-frame sequences with V and J called but not all clones. Of the missing ones, under half trace to an unresolved V gene in checked studies; the others have no known cause. The D gene and trimming were derived from the DNA, and the V and J assignments and clone size from that table. The sample contains 85,000 to 100,000 clones, roughly 85% of them found a single time. Approximately 3.9% of the sample comes from the top ten.

Counted from cysteine to phenylalanine, this CDR3 has 16 amino acids. Kept here is only the CDR3 DNA, which spans 48 bases and is read in frame from base 1. V is cut back by 0 bases and J by 6 bases, with 4 bases in the junction unmatched. The germline V gene provides CDR1 MGHRA and CDR2 YSYEKL. The receptor was derived from a man between 60 and 75 years old with acute or convalescent COVID-19. The chain joins TRBV4-1 to TRBJ2-1; the junction holds 11 bases that match TRBD2. Material: peripheral blood. The CDR3 in this case is CASSQERLAGGNEQFF. The DNA sequence follows: TGCGCCAGCAGCCAAGAGAGGCTAGCGGGAGGCAATGAGCAGTTCTTC.